A selection of T cell receptor beta chains follows, all from one sample in a study of T cell responses to AZD1222 COVID-19 vaccine. Only in-frame clones appear in the TCRdb table, and some are missing; sequencing was by immunoSEQ multiplex PCR. Of tens of thousands of clones listed, about 90% are singletons. The starting material was peripheral blood, obtained 28 days after the second AZD1222 dose. Receptors originate from an adult who received the AZD1222 COVID-19 vaccine. Each CDR3 is given with its conserved first and last residue. A D gene is named only where the DNA matches it firmly.

TRBV5-8	TRBJ1-2	.	TGTGCCAGCAGGCACGAGAGATTTAACTATGGCTACACCTTC	CASRHERFNYGYTF
TRBV10-2	TRBJ1-1	.	TGCGCCAGCACCTTGGGGGGGTTGGACACTGAAGCTTTCTTT	CASTLGGLDTEAFF
TRBV9	TRBJ1-3	.	TGTGCCAGTACAGCGTTGAGCTCTGGAAACACCATATATTTT	CASTALSSGNTIYF
TRBV7-3	TRBJ1-5	TRBD1	TGTGCCAGCAGCTTAAAAGGGGGCGGCAATCAGCCCCAGCATTTT	CASSLKGGGNQPQHF
TRBV18	TRBJ2-5	.	TGTGCCAGCTCCCAAGCCCGGGTGGGTGAGACCCAGTACTTC	CASSQARVGETQYF
TRBV5-1	TRBJ2-5	TRBD2	TGCGCCAGCAGCTTAGGTGCCCCCCTTGGGGCGGGGGGCCAAGAGACCCAGTACTTC	CASSLGAPLGAGGQETQYF
TRBV7-2	TRBJ1-2	.	TGTGCCAGCAGCTTAGTAAGTGCCTATGGCTACACCTTC	CASSLVSAYGYTF
TRBV7-2	TRBJ2-7	.	TGTGCCAGCAGCAGATCGGGCCTGGCCTACGAGCAGTACTTC	CASSRSGLAYEQYF
TRBV27	TRBJ1-2	TRBD1	TGTGCCAGCAGGGGAACAGGGGGCCGGTATGGCTACACCTTC	CASRGTGGRYGYTF
TRBV11-3	TRBJ2-7	.	TGTGCCAGCAGCTTAGATCTGAGAGGGAGGGGGATCTACGAGCAGTACTTC	CASSLDLRGRGIYEQYF
TRBV4-2	TRBJ1-1	.	TGTGCCAGCAGCCAACGGGACAACCCCGGGGCTTTCTTT	CASSQRDNPGAFF
TRBV5-8	TRBJ2-7	TRBD1	TGTGCCAGCAGCAGCCGGGAACGGACAGGTGGGGGCCACGAGCAGTACTTC	CASSSRERTGGGHEQYF
TRBV7-2	TRBJ1-5	TRBD1	TGTGCCAGCAGCTTAGGTAGACAGGGGCGTTACAATCAGCCCCAGCATTTT	CASSLGRQGRYNQPQHF